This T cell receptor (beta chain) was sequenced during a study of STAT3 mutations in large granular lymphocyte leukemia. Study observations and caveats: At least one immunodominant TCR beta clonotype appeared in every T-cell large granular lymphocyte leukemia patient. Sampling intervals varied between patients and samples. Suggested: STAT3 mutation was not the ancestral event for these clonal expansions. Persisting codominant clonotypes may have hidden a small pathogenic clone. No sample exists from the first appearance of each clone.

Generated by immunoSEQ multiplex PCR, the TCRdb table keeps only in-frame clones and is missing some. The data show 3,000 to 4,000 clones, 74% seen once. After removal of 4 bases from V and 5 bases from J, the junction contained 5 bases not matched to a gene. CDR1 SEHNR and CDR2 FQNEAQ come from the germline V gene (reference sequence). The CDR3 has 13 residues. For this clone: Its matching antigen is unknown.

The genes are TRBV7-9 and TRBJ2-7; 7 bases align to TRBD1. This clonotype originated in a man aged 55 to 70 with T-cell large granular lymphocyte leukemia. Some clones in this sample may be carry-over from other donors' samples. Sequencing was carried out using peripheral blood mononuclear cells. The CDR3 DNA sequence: TGTGCCAGCAGCTCGGACAGGCTGCACGAGCAGTACTTC. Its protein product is CASSSDRLHEQYF.